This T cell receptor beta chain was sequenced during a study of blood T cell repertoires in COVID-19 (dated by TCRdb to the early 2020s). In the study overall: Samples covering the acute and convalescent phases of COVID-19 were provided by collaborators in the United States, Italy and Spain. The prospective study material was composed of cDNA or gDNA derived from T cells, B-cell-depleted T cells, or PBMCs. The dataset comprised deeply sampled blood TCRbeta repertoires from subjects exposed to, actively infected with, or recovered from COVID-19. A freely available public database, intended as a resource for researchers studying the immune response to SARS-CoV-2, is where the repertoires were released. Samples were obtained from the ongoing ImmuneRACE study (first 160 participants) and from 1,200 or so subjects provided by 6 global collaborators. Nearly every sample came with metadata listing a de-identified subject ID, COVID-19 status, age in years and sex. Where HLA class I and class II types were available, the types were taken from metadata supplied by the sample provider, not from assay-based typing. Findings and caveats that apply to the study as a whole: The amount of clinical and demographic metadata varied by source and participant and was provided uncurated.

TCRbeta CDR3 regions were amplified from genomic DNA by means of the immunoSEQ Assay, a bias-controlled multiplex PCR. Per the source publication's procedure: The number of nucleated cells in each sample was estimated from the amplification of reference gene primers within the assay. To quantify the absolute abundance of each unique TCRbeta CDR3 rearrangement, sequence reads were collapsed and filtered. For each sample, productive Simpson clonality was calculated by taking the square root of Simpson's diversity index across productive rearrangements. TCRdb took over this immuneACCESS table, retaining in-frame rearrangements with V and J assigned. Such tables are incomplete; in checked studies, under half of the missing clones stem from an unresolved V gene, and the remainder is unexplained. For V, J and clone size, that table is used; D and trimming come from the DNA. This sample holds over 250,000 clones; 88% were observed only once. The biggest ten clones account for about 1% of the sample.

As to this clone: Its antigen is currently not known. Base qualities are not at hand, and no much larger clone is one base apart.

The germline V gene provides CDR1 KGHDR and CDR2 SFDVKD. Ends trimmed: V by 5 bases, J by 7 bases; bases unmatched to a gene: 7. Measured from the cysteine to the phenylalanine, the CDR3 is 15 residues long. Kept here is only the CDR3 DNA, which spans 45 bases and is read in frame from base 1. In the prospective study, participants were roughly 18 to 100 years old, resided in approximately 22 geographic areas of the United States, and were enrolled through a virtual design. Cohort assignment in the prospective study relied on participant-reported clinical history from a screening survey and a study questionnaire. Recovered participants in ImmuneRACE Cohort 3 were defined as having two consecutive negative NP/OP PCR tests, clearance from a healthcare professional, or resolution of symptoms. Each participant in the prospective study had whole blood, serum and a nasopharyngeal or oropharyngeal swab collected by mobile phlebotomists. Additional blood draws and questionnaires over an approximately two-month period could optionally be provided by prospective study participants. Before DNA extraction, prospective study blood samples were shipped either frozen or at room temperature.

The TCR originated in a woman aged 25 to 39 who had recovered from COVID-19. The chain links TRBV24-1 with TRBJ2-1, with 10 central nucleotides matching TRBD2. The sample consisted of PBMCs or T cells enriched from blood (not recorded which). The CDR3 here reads CATSAPGLAWNEQFF. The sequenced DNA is TGTGCCACCAGTGCCCCGGGACTAGCGTGGAATGAGCAGTTCTTC.